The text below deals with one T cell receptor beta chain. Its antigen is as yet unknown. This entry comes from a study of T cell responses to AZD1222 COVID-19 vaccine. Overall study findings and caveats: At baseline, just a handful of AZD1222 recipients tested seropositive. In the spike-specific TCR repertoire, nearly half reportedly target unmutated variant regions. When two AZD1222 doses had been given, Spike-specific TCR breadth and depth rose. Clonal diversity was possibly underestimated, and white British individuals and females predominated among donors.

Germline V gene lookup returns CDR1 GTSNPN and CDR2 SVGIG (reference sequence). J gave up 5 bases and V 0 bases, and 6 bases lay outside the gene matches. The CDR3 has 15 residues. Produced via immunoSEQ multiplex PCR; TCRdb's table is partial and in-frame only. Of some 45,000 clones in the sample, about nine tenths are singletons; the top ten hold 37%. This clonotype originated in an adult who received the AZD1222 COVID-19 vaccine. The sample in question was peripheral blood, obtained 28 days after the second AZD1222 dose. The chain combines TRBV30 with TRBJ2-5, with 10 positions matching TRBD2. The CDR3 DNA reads TGTGCCTGGAGTGTAGCGGGGGGGAGTTCGGAGACCCAGTACTTC. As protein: CAWSVAGGSSETQYF.